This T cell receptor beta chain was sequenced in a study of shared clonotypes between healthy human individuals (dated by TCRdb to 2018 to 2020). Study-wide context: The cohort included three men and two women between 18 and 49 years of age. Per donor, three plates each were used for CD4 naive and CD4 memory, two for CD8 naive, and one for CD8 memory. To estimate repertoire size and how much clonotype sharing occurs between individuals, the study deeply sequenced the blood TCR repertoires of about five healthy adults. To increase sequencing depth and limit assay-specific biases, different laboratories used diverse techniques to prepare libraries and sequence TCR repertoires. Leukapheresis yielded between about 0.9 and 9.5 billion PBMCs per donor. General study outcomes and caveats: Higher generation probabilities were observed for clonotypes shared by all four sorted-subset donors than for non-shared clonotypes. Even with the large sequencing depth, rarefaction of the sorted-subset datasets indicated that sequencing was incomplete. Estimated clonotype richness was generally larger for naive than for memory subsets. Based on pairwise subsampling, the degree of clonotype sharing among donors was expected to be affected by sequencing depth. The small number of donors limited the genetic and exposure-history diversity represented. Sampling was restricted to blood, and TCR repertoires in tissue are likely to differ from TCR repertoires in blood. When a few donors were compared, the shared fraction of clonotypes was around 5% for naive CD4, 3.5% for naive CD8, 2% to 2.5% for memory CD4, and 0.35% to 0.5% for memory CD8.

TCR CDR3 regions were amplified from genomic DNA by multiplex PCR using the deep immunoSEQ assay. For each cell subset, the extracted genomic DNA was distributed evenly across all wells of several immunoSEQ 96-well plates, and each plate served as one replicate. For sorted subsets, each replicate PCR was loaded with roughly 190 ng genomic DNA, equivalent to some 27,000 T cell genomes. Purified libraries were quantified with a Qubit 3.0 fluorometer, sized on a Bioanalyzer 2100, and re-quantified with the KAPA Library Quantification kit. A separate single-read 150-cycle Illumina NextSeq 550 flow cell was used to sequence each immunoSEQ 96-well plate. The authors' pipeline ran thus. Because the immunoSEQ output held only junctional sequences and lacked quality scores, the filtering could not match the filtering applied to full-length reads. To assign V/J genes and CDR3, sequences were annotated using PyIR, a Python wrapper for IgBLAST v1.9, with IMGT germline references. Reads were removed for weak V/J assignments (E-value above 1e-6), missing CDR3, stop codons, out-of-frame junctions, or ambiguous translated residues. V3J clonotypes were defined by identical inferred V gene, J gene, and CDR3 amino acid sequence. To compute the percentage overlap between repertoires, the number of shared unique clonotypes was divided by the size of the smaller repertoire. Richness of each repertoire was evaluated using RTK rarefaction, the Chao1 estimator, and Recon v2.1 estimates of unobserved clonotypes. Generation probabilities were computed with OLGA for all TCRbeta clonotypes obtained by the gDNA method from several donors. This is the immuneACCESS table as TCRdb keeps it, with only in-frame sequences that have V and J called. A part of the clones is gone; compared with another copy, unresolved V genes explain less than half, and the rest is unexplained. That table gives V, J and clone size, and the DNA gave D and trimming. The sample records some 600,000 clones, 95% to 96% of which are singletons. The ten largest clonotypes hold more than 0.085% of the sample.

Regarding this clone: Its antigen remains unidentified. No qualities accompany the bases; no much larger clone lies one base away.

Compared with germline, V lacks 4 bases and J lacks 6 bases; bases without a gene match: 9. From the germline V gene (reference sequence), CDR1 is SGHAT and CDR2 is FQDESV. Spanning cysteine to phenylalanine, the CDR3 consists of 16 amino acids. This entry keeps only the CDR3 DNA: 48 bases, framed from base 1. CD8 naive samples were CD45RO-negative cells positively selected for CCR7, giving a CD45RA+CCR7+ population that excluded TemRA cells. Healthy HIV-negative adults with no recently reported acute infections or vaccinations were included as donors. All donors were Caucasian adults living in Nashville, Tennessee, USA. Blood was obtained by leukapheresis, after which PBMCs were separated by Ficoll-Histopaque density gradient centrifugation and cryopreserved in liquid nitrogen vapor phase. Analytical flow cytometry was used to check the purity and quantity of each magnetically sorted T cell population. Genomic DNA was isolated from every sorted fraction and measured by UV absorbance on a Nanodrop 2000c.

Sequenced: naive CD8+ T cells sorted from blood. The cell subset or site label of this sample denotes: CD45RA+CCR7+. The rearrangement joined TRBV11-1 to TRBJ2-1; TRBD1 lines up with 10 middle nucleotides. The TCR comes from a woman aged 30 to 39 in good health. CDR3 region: CASSSGPGTGANEQFF. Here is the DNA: TGTGCCAGCAGCTCTGGGCCGGGGACAGGGGCCAATGAGCAGTTCTTC.